Shown below are 2 T cell receptor beta chains from a single sample sequenced in a study of cytotoxic CD8 clonotypes in ibrutinib-treated CLL. Assay: immunoSEQ multiplex PCR; the TCRdb copy retains only in-frame clones and omits some. The repertoire has more than 110,000 clones, 80% to 95% of them found once; the top ten carry 9.5% to 14%. Sequenced here: PBMCs, sampled after 12 months of ibrutinib treatment. Every receptor here comes from a human donor with chronic lymphocytic leukemia.

The chain couples TRBV28 to TRBJ1-4; tentatively, D is TRBD1 (5 bases). Trimming pared 4 bases from V and 6 bases from J, leaving 18 bases between. CDR3 length: 16 residues. CDR1 is MDHEN and CDR2 is SYDVKM in the germline V gene. In nucleotides, the CDR3 is TGTGCCAGCAGTTACCAGACCGGGGGATTATATGAAAAACTGTTTTTT. It specifies CASSYQTGGLYEKLFF.

This rearrangement joins TRBV2 to TRBJ1-4; D unclear. CDR3 length: 14 amino acids. In germline, CDR1 is SNHLY, CDR2 FYNNEI. Trimming removed 2 bases at V and 5 bases at J, with 9 bases between. The CDR3: CASSEWKVNEKLFF. DNA for the CDR3: TGTGCCAGCAGTGAATGGAAAGTCAATGAAAAACTGTTTTTT. The full variable domain, with the rest looked up from reference TRBV2 and TRBJ1-4, is EPEVTQTPSHQVTQMGQEVILRCVPISNHLYFYWYRQILGQKVEFLVSFYNNEISEKSEIFDDQFSVERPDGSNFTLKIRSTKLEDSAMYFCASSEWKVNEKLFFGSGTQLSVL.